This TCR beta chain was sequenced in a study of metastatic and nonmetastatic thyroid tumors (TCRdb year 2020). Study-wide context: Repertoires from peripheral blood and from tumor or nodule tissue samples of malignant and benign thyroid patients were compared.

The library was made by PCR. Sequencing relied on an Illumina HiSeq 4000. The TCR beta-chain CDR3 region of each patient was profiled by high-throughput sequencing. As for how the authors treated the data: The researchers built a classifier to tell apart papillary thyroid cancer patients with distant metastasis, based on CDR3 differences among clinicopathological groups. The Shannon index was used to measure repertoire diversity, and the Morisita-Horn index was used to measure how similar tumor and blood repertoires were. TCRdb reprocessed the public reads (quality trimming at Q25 with fastp, clone calling with MiXCR) and kept in-frame beta chains. In this record, the V and J calls reflect TCRdb's handling and not the investigators' own analysis. The sample yields tens of thousands of clones; over 25% were counted once. Jointly, the top ten make up approximately 16% of the sample. The table lists this clone with a few counts. The antigen it recognizes is unknown. Base qualities are not recorded, but no much larger clone differs from it by a single base.

Looking up the germline V gene yields CDR1 MNHEY and CDR2 SVGEGT. There are 14 amino acids in the CDR3, from cysteine to phenylalanine inclusive. The read is trimmed to its CDR3 DNA, 42 bases read in frame from base 1. V loses 10 bases of germline sequence and J loses 0 bases, and the interval between the two ends is 16 bases. None of the patients had been given any treatment before thyroid surgery. The study retrospectively analysed patient clinical samples collected from about 2012 to 2018 using T-cell receptor beta sequencing. Overall results and qualifications from the work: TCR beta diversity was reported as significantly higher in malignant tumors than in benign nodules, in both blood and tumor samples.

The chain uses TRBV6-2 or TRBV6-3 and TRBJ2-7, and TRBD2 may be the D gene, going by 5 matching bases. The specimen sequenced was blood. The source is a male donor with papillary thyroid cancer or a benign thyroid nodule (not recorded which). Some clones in this sample may be carry-over from other donors' samples. The CDR3 here reads CATVSGDGSYEQYF. At the DNA level, the sequence is TGTGCCACGGTCAGCGGTGACGGCTCCTACGAGCAGTACTTC.